This TCR beta chain was observed in a study of blood T cell repertoires in COVID-19. Background on the study: The origin of the acute and convalescent COVID-19 samples was the United States, Italy and Spain. Nucleic acid was either cDNA or gDNA, and it came from T cells, B-cell-depleted T cells, or PBMCs.

Original methodology: Estimation of nucleated cell counts was performed using reference gene primer amplification. Assay: immunoSEQ multiplex PCR; the TCRdb copy retains only in-frame clones and omits some. V, J and clone size are those of that table, while D and trimming were read from the DNA. Among 95,000 to 100,000 clones listed, under 85% were seen once. A total of 12 residues make up the CDR3, ends included. Germline loops: CDR1 MNHEY, CDR2 SVGEGT. Details on this clone: Because the CDR3 is missing its conserved closing phenylalanine or tryptophan, this is likely a read error. Because the CDR3's place on the DNA is in doubt, the DNA is left out and the CDR3 is given as listed by TCRdb.

This sequence joins TRBV6-2 or TRBV6-3 and TRBJ2-7; TRBD1 is taken as the D call from the table, unchecked against the DNA. Sequencing input: peripheral blood. The receptor was isolated from a human donor in a cohort sampled during active COVID-19. CDR3 loop: CASRPYYRRHKC.